This T cell receptor beta chain originates from a study of T-cell memory formation after mild COVID-19. The ends lost 0 bases at V and 5 bases at J; junction bases unmatched: 5. The CDR3 sequence is 15 residues long. In germline, CDR1 is LNHNV, CDR2 YYDKDF (reference sequence). It was 5'RACE with constant-segment primers that produced the TCR alpha and TCR beta cDNA libraries, which carried sample barcodes and UMIs. TCRdb itself ran the 5' RACE reads through MiXCR, one entry per CDR3 protein. The table includes about 500,000 distinct CDR3 sequences, about a fifth detected once. This clonotype was detected ten times or more. No antigen is known for it. Study findings and constraints: Whereas later expanders leaned CD4+, clones contracting day 15 to 85 showed a balanced CD4/CD8 makeup. In second-wave clones peaking day 37, SARS-CoV-2 specificity remained unconfirmed.

This sequence originates from an adult woman who had mild COVID-19 (a few samples of this study predate the infection). Cell type and time point are not known. Sequencing was carried out using PBMCs or a T cell subset sorted from them (not recorded which). The chain joins TRBV15 to TRBJ2-5; 8 bases match TRBD2. CDR3 sequence: CATSRDLGLEETQYF. The CDR3 DNA follows: TGTGCCACCAGCAGAGATCTGGGACTAGAGGAGACCCAGTACTTC. The whole variable domain, filled in from reference TRBV15 and TRBJ2-5, reads DAMVIQNPRYQVTQFGKPVTLSCSQTLNHNVMYWYQQKSSQAPKLLFHYYDKDFNNEADTPDNFQSRRPNTSFCFLDIRSPGLGDTAMYLCATSRDLGLEETQYFGPGTRLLVL.